The clone carrying this TCR beta chain was counted a few times. No antigen is known for it. The sample comes from a study of blood T cells in healthy people across ages. Findings and limits, study-wide: Shifts in expanded clonotypes may have been confounded by donor CMV status, which was unknown.

Approximately 10 milliliters was the volume of peripheral blood drawn from each donor. A second PCR of 7 to 11 cycles used a sample-barcoded 5' primer and a J-beta primer mix. MiXCR was run by TCRdb on the 5' RACE reads, yielding one entry per CDR3 protein. The sample comprises hundreds of thousands of distinct CDR3 sequences, 32% of which are singletons, and 15% to 17% rests with the top ten. The CDR3 runs 16 residues. Germline loops: CDR1 MNHEY, CDR2 SVGAGI. The ends were cut back, 3 bases at V and 11 bases at J, with 25 bases in the middle. Material: blood. This clonotype was sampled from a woman older than 75 in good health. V gene TRBV6-5 combines with J gene TRBJ2-5; D is perhaps TRBD1 (5 bases). The DNA for the CDR3 is TGTGCCAGCAGTTATTCCGGATCTAGGGGTTTTAATGAGCAGTACTTC. Translation: CASSYSGSRGFNEQYF.